Listed below are T cell receptor beta chains from one sample, sequenced in a study of neurological immune-mediated disorders. TCRdb redid the calling of the 5' RACE reads with MiXCR, one entry per CDR3 protein. Of tens of thousands of distinct CDR3 sequences listed, around 4.6% are singletons. Sequences were obtained from PBMCs. The receptors were sampled from a woman aged 30 to 39 with multiple sclerosis. CDR3s include the opening cysteine and the closing phenylalanine or tryptophan. The order of the fields is D gene, J gene, clone size, V gene, CDR3 protein. The D gene is left open where the match is weak. Clone size, where shown, is once, few, many, or a class for clones that have expanded.

TRBD1 TRBJ1-1 many TRBV5-1 CASSFDRGLTEAFF
. TRBJ1-6 many TRBV5-1 CASRGNAGSNSPLHF
. TRBJ2-1 many TRBV24-1 CATSVQGSSYNEQFF
TRBD1 TRBJ2-5 many TRBV10-3 CAISGDRGQETQYF
TRBD1 TRBJ1-1 few TRBV27 CASKKTGGGTEAFF
. TRBJ2-2 . TRBV5-1 CASSLDATPGELFF
. TRBJ1-2 many TRBV5-1 CASSLSFRVPGRVYGYTF
. TRBJ2-1 many TRBV14 CASSPSRSAAPGRPYNEQFF
TRBD2 TRBJ2-1 many TRBV11-2 CASSLELAGLTYNEQFF
. TRBJ2-2 few TRBV24-1 CATSDLDRNTGELFF
. TRBJ2-1 many TRBV5-1 CASSFGYNEQFF
. TRBJ1-1 . TRBV20-1 CSAGAVGSAFF
. TRBJ1-6 many TRBV5-6 CASSSIQGTEIAYNSPLHF
TRBD1 TRBJ2-1 few TRBV20-1 CSARFYGGTGARNEQFF
TRBD2 TRBJ2-3 many TRBV5-1 CASSLEVLAGVQDTQYF
. TRBJ1-1 . TRBV7-9 CASSDVRGAGEAFF
TRBD1 TRBJ2-2 many TRBV20-1 CSARPPRGQSNTGELFF
. TRBJ1-6 few TRBV28 CASSALRGYSPLHF
. TRBJ1-5 many TRBV5-1 CASSEDSSNQPQHF
. TRBJ2-7 many TRBV7-9 CATPGRGAEQYF
. TRBJ2-5 many TRBV2 CASSEVGGGSAETQYF
. TRBJ2-2 many TRBV12-3/TRBV12-4 CASRGTGELFF
TRBD1 TRBJ2-6 many TRBV5-5 CASRQGPISGANVLTF
TRBD2 TRBJ2-5 many TRBV7-2 CASSLNPAGGSRETQYF
TRBD2 TRBJ2-3 many TRBV5-1 CASSLGAGGPTDTQYF
. TRBJ2-5 many TRBV5-5 CASSFLDSSRGETQYF
TRBD2 TRBJ2-7 few TRBV6-5 CASSYSRGSYEQYF
. TRBJ2-2 few TRBV3-1 CASSQEGSGELFF
. TRBJ2-1 many TRBV2 CASSAETADYNEQFF
. TRBJ2-2 few TRBV20-1 CSASPPGPSTGELFF
. TRBJ1-1 many TRBV25-1 CASSVGLATEAFF
. TRBJ1-2 many TRBV28 CASSLRLLGANYGYTF
. TRBJ2-7 many TRBV5-1 CASSGGGYEQYF
. TRBJ2-5 many TRBV20-1 CSARGLTGKETQYF
. TRBJ2-4 many TRBV20-1 CSARGVAKNIQYF
. TRBJ2-1 few TRBV20-1 CSAHPIRNYNEQFF
. TRBJ2-1 many TRBV5-1 CASSFKGDEQFF
. TRBJ2-5 many TRBV12-3/TRBV12-4 CASSLGGGGVETQYF
. TRBJ2-7 . TRBV6-1 CASSRESSYEQYF